This entry lists 17 T cell receptor beta chains sequenced from one sample in a study of regulatory T cells in long-lasting Graves disease. Sequencing libraries for TCR beta were prepared with iRepertoire HTBI primers and Arm-PCR of CDR3 regions. MiXCR, run by TCRdb on the multiplex PCR reads, gives a single entry per CDR3 protein. The table shows approximately 400,000 distinct CDR3 sequences, with about 25% occurring only once. Time point in this sample: persistent/refractory GD, antithyroid drugs over 5 years with positive TRAb. The TCR library was made from RNA extracted from PBMCs. The sequencing used peripheral blood mononuclear cells (PBMCs), collected when the disease was refractory, from a patient treated with antithyroid drugs. These receptors originate from a female donor with Graves disease.

The chain recombines TRBV5-6 with TRBJ1-1; D ambiguous. The CDR3 contains 15 residues. Germline loops: CDR1 SGHDT, CDR2 YYEEEE. Trimming left V 2 bases short and J 1 base short, with 12 bases between. The CDR3 is CASSFEGRWNTEAFF. CDR3 DNA: TGTGCCAGCAGCTTTGAAGGGCGCTGGAACACTGAAGCTTTCTTT.

V gene TRBV14 combines with J gene TRBJ1-1, with D tentatively TRBD1 (5 bases). The germline gives CDR1 SGHDN, CDR2 FVKESK. There are 14 residues in the CDR3. V shed 4 bases and J shed 1 base, with 10 bases lying between them. The CDR3 sequence is CASSPGPANTEAFF. CDR3 DNA sequence: TGTGCCAGCAGCCCGGGACCGGCGAACACTGAAGCTTTCTTT. Complete variable domain (other parts from reference TRBV14 and TRBJ1-1): EAGVTQFPSHSVIEKGQTVTLRCDPISGHDNLYWYRRVMGKEIKFLLHFVKESKQDESGMPNNRFLAERTGGTYSTLKVQPAELEDSGVYFCASSPGPANTEAFFGQGTRLTVV.

The chain carries TRBV7-2 and TRBJ1-1; tentatively, D is TRBD1 (5 bases). The CDR3 runs 15 residues. Germline CDR1 is SGHTA and CDR2 is FQGNSA. The ends were cut back, 5 bases at V and 1 base at J, with 14 bases in the middle. The CDR3 reads CASSPTAGPNTEAFF. The CDR3, as DNA: TGTGCCAGCAGCCCGACGGCGGGACCGAACACTGAAGCTTTCTTT.

The chain's CDR3 is CASSGRQVSYEQYF. The DNA of the CDR3 is TGTGCCAGCAGCGGCAGACAGGTCTCCTACGAGCAGTACTTC. The rearrangement joins TRBV27 to TRBJ2-7; D is perhaps TRBD1 (6 bases). CDR1 is MNHEY and CDR2 is SMNVEV in the germline V gene (reference sequence). This CDR3 contains 14 residues. Trimming cost V 6 bases and J 0 bases, with 12 bases left between them.

This clonotype has just a few counts. The chain couples TRBV20-1 to TRBJ2-5; unclear D gene. The CDR3 loop spans 13 amino acids. Trimming removed 3 bases at V and 3 bases at J, with 11 bases between. Germline V gene lookup returns CDR1 DFQATT and CDR2 SNEGSKA (reference sequence). The CDR3 DNA sequence: TGCAGTGCTAGTATAGTGGTAAAAGAGACCCAGTACTTC. Amino acids: CSASIVVKETQYF.

This clonotype was observed a handful of times. V usage is TRBV29-1 and J usage is TRBJ2-5; 7 nucleotides agree with TRBD2. CDR1 is SQVTM, CDR2 ANQGSEA, per germline. The V and J ends lost 6 bases and 9 bases, in that order; junction bases with no gene match: 10. The CDR3 is 12 residues long. The CDR3 DNA follows: TGCAGCGTCGGGACTACCCAAGGAGCCCAGTACTTC. As protein: CSVGTTQGAQYF. Full variable domain (rest looked up from reference TRBV29-1 and TRBJ2-5): SAVISQKPSRDICQRGTSLTIQCQVDSQVTMMFWYRQQPGQSLTLIATANQGSEATYESGFVIDKFPISRPNLTFSTLTVSNMSPEDSSIYLCSVGTTQGAQYFGPGTRLLVL.

The rearrangement uses TRBV7-6 and TRBJ2-1; D possibly corresponds to TRBD1 (6 bases). The CDR3 is 12 residues long. Trimming took off 5 bases at V and 10 bases at J, with 12 bases between the two ends. Per the germline V gene, CDR1 is SGHVS and CDR2 is FNYEAQ. The CDR3 region has the DNA TGTGCCAGCAGCCGGCTCAGGGGAGAGCAGTTCTTC. Protein: CASSRLRGEQFF.

This clonotype was recorded at least ten times. This chain joins TRBV27 and TRBJ2-7; 7 bases map to TRBD2. The junction had 5 bases not matched to a gene; V was cut back by 6 bases and J by 0 bases. The length of the CDR3 is 14 residues. The germline V gene encodes CDR1 MNHEY and CDR2 SMNVEV (reference sequence). CDR3 amino acids: CASRRLASSYEQYF. The CDR3 nucleotides are TGTGCCAGCAGACGACTAGCTAGCTCCTACGAGCAGTACTTC.

This clonotype appeared a few times. The chain carries TRBV7-2 and TRBJ2-7; tentative D call: TRBD2 (6 bases). Germline CDR1 reads SGHTA; CDR2 reads FQGNSA. V was trimmed by 1 base and J by 5 bases, leaving 12 bases between them. The length of the CDR3 is 14 residues. The DNA for the CDR3 is TGTGCCAGCAGCTTAGGACTAGGTGGCGACGAGCAGTACTTC. Its protein product is CASSLGLGGDEQYF.

The chain couples TRBV7-9 to TRBJ1-2; 9 nucleotides align to TRBD1. This CDR3 contains 15 residues. Per the germline V gene, CDR1 is SEHNR and CDR2 is FQNEAQ (reference sequence). The trim removed 5 bases at V and 3 bases at J, leaving 7 bases unmatched. The CDR3 loop reads CASSPLQGADYGYTF. In DNA, the CDR3 is TGTGCCAGCAGCCCATTACAGGGGGCGGACTATGGCTACACCTTC.

This clonotype was observed many times. The chain has TRBV7-2 and TRBJ2-7, with D unresolved. The CDR3 length is 16 residues. V lost 7 bases and J lost 0, with 19 bases in between. Germline CDR1 is SGHTA and CDR2 is FQGNSA. The CDR3 region has the DNA TGTGCCAGCACCCTAGGCTGGCCAACGACCTCCTACGAGCAGTACTTC. Its protein is CASTLGWPTTSYEQYF.

V gene TRBV30 combines with J gene TRBJ1-3, with D possibly matching TRBD1 (6 bases). Germline CDR1 is GTSNPN and CDR2 is SVGIG (reference sequence). CDR3 size: 13 residues. The CDR3 DNA sequence: TGTGCTGGGGGCAGTACCTCTGGAAACACCATATATTTT. The encoded protein is CAGGSTSGNTIYF.

V and J are TRBV5-1 and TRBJ1-2; D gene unclear. Germline values: CDR1 SGHRS, CDR2 YFSETQ. V shed 1 base and J shed 2 bases, with 9 bases lying between them. The CDR3 loop spans 14 amino acids. CDR3 sequence (DNA): TGCGCCAGCAGCTTGAATGACGTCAACTATGGCTACACCTTC. Protein product: CASSLNDVNYGYTF.

The J gene is TRBJ1-3, the V gene TRBV7-2; 7 bases are shared with TRBD1. Germline values: CDR1 SGHTA, CDR2 FQGNSA. The CDR3 is made up of 16 amino acids. Losses at the gene ends were 5 bases for V and 6 bases for J; bases not matched to a gene: 13. Here the CDR3 DNA reads TGTGCCAGCAGCCCCGAAGGGACAGTGTGGTCAAACACCATATATTTT. Its protein is CASSPEGTVWSNTIYF.

The V call is TRBV20-1, the J call TRBJ2-5; the match to TRBD2 covers 8 bases. V lost 0 bases, J lost 7 bases, and 10 bases stayed unmatched. The CDR3 is 15 residues long. Germline values: CDR1 DFQATT, CDR2 SNEGSKA (reference sequence). The CDR3 coding sequence is TGCAGTGCTAGAGATTTGAGCGGGAGTTTGACGACCCAGTACTTC. This translates into CSARDLSGSLTTQYF.

On this clonotype itself: A read error likely explains this, since a far larger clone differs by one base. The chain joins TRBV6-2 or TRBV6-3 to TRBJ1-2, with 7 bases identical to TRBD1. Per germline, CDR1 MNHEY and CDR2 SVGEGT. V was clipped by 5 bases and J by 6 bases; unmatched bases: 12. This CDR3 is built from 15 residues. CDR3 sequence (DNA): TGTGCCAGCAGTCTAAGCAGGGGGGGACTGGATGGCTACACCTTC. It yields the protein CASSLSRGGLDGYTF.

This clonotype showed up just a few times. This rearrangement joins TRBV20-1 to TRBJ1-2; no reliable D call. CDR1 and CDR2 from the germline V gene are DFQATT and SNEGSKA (reference sequence). The CDR3 is made up of 11 amino acids. In DNA, the CDR3 is TGCACCCTGCCCAGGTCCTATGGCTACACCTTC. Protein sequence: CTLPRSYGYTF.